This TCR beta chain was captured in a study of T cells in tumors after PD-1 blockade. Whole-study context: Prior checkpoint blockade, systemic immunosuppressant use, or anti-cancer therapy within 4 weeks excluded patients. During anti-PD-1 treatment, some patients continued daily vismodegib 150 mg.

Germline CDR1 MNHNS, CDR2 SASEGT. The CDR3 is 17 residues long. The method was immunoSEQ multiplex PCR; TCRdb's version includes in-frame clones alone and lacks a portion of them. Found here are tens of thousands of clones, 75% to 80% of them singletons; the top ten hold about a sixth. Comments on this clone: The junction and the germline gene differ at one end; a read error may be behind it.

This TCR was recovered from a human donor with basal cell carcinoma. The V and J genes are TRBV6-1 and TRBJ1-3; D remains ambiguous. Material: PBMCs, obtained before anti-PD-1 treatment. CDR3 sequence: CASSKADPGLFGNTIYF. CDR3 bases: TGTGCCAGCAGTAAAGCAGACCCGGGATTGTTTGGAAACACCATATATTTT.